These 17 T cell receptor beta chains came from one sample sequenced in a study of response to subunit inactivated influenza vaccine (dated by TCRdb to 2016 to 2018). The receptor library was made with RT-PCR. Sequencing instrument: Illumina HiSeq 2500. The public reads were reanalyzed by TCRdb: fastp trimming at Q25, MiXCR alignment, in-frame beta chains only. Rows are unified per CDR3 protein, each entry keeping the most common DNA and genes. In all, the sample holds more than 700,000 distinct CDR3 sequences, and around 20% of those were seen once. Clones ranked in the top ten supply roughly 10% of the sample. The sample in question was PBMCs from blood, obtained around 5 days after vaccination. The origin of the receptors is a man in his fifties or sixties who received an inactivated influenza vaccine. Donor details come from another sample of the same person, matched by shared clones.

This clonotype was seen repeatedly, ten times or more. The chain uses TRBV9 and TRBJ2-3, with D possibly being TRBD1 or TRBD2 (5 bases each). Germline V gives CDR1 SGDLS, CDR2 YYNGEE. Trimming took off 0 bases at V and 3 bases at J, with 14 bases between the two ends. The CDR3 is 16 residues long. The CDR3 DNA is TGTGCCAGCAGCGTAGATCTTGGGACCGGAACAGATACGCAGTATTTT. Translating gives CASSVDLGTGTDTQYF.

This CDR3 reads CSAGVGRALETQYF. CDR3 DNA sequence: TGCAGTGCTGGGGTCGGGAGGGCCTTAGAGACCCAGTACTTC. The chain employs TRBV20-1 and TRBJ2-5, with 8 nucleotides matching TRBD2. The CDR3 is 14 amino acids. The V gene end was trimmed by 5 bases and the J gene end by 4 bases; junction bases not matched to a gene: 9. CDR1 is DFQATT and CDR2 is SNEGSKA in the germline V gene (reference sequence).

The chain couples TRBV2 to TRBJ2-7; D tentatively reads TRBD1 or TRBD2 (5 bases each). The CDR3 is made up of 12 amino acids. V was shortened by 8 bases and J by 2 bases, with 10 bases between the two germline ends. Germline assignment: CDR1 SNHLY and CDR2 FYNNEI. CDR3 nucleotide sequence: TGTGCCAGCGGGACGCTAACCTACGAGCAGTACTTC. Its protein product is CASGTLTYEQYF.

The chain has TRBV21-1 and TRBJ2-7. TRBV21-1 is a pseudogene. The CDR3 runs to 14 residues. The CDR3 here is CASSNVCVSYEQYF. The DNA for the CDR3 is TGTGCCAGCAGCAATGTTTGTGTCTCCTACGAGCAGTACTTC.

This clonotype was seen only once. This rearrangement joins TRBV7-3 to TRBJ2-1; D is perhaps TRBD2 (5 bases). The V gene lost 3 bases and the J gene lost 10 bases, with 13 bases spanning the gap. Per the germline V gene, CDR1 is SGHTA and CDR2 is FQGTGA. CDR3 size: 13 residues. In nucleotides, the CDR3 is TGTGCCAGCAGCTTCCCGAGCGGCGTCGAGCAGTTCTTC. Translating it yields CASSFPSGVEQFF.

The table lists this clonotype with a few counts. The chain is built from TRBV20-1 and TRBJ2-7; 11 bases map to TRBD1. Germline CDR1 is DFQATT and CDR2 is SNEGSKA (reference sequence). CDR3 length: 14 amino acids. V lost 6 bases, J lost 7 bases, and 11 bases stayed unmatched. CDR3 bases: TGCAGTGCACCTGGACAGGGGGCGCTGGGAGAGCAGTACTTC. Translating gives CSAPGQGALGEQYF.

This clonotype has only a few counts. This chain connects TRBV14 to TRBJ1-1; D is uncertain. CDR3 length equals 14 residues. Germline lookup yields CDR1 SGHDN and CDR2 FVKESK. With 3 bases removed from V and 0 bases from J, the gap between germline ends came to 8 bases. Here the CDR3 reads CASSHRLMNTEAFF. CDR3 DNA: TGTGCCAGCAGCCATCGGCTGATGAACACTGAAGCTTTCTTT.

The gene calls are TRBV7-9 and TRBJ2-7; D gene ambiguous. The CDR3 spans 13 residues. CDR1 and CDR2 from the germline V gene are SEHNR and FQNEAQ (reference sequence). V shed 1 base and J shed 3 bases, with 7 bases lying between them. CDR3 protein: CASSLDGFYEQYF. The CDR3 DNA follows: TGTGCCAGCAGCTTAGATGGGTTCTACGAGCAGTACTTC.

The V call is TRBV6-2 or TRBV6-3, the J call TRBJ1-1; D ambiguous. The CDR3 loop spans 17 amino acids. Trimming removed 3 bases from V and 1 base from J, with 18 bases in between. Germline CDR1 reads MNHEY; CDR2 reads SVGEGT. The CDR3 nucleotides are TGTGCCAGCAGTTATCCGCCGGGCCTAACCTCGAACACTGAAGCTTTCTTT. The encoded protein is CASSYPPGLTSNTEAFF.

This clonotype was detected a few times. The chain carries TRBV6-4 and TRBJ2-3; TRBD2 matches 9 bases. Germline assignment: CDR1 MRHNA and CDR2 SNTAGT. With V trimmed by 0 bases and J by 1 base, 2 bases remained unmatched. The CDR3 contains 16 residues. The CDR3 bases are TGTGCCAGCAGTGACTCGGCTAGCGGGGGCACAGATACGCAGTATTTT. Translated: CASSDSASGGTDTQYF.

This CDR3 is CASSPSFGEQYF. CDR3 sequence (DNA): TGTGCCAGCAGCCCCAGTTTTGGCGAGCAGTACTTC. The chain combines TRBV7-2 with TRBJ2-7; unclear D gene. CDR1 is SGHTA, CDR2 FQGNSA, per germline. This CDR3 spans 12 amino acids. V lost 5 bases and J 6 bases, leaving 11 bases between the germline ends.

V is TRBV7-2 and J is TRBJ2-1, with 7 bases fitting TRBD1. Germline CDR1 is SGHTA and CDR2 is FQGNSA. The CDR3 has 17 residues. V was pared by 5 bases and J by 0 bases, with 10 bases of the junction left unmatched. The DNA of the CDR3 is TGTGCCAGCAGCCGTCCTAGCTCAGGGGGCTCCTACAATGAGCAGTTCTTC. Amino acids: CASSRPSSGGSYNEQFF. Full variable domain (missing parts from reference TRBV7-2 and TRBJ2-1): GAGVSQSPSNKVTEKGKDVELRCDPISGHTALYWYRQSLGQGLEFLIYFQGNSAPDKSGLPSDRFSAERTGGSVSTLTIQRTQQEDSAVYLCASSRPSSGGSYNEQFFGPGTRLTVL.

The rearrangement uses TRBV11-2 and TRBJ2-3, with 7 nucleotides matching TRBD2. V dropped 4 bases and J dropped 2; count of bases not matched to a gene: 12. CDR1 is SGHAT, CDR2 FQNNGV, per germline. This CDR3 contains 17 residues. The CDR3 spells CASSSLGLADFTDTQYF. CDR3 DNA sequence: TGTGCCAGCAGCTCCCTGGGGCTAGCGGATTTCACAGATACGCAGTATTTT.

The chain recombines TRBV4-3 with TRBJ2-5; D may be TRBD2 (6 bases). CDR3 size: 16 residues. Germline CDR1 LGHNA, CDR2 YSLEER. Deletions cut 0 bases from V and 5 bases from J, with 16 bases between. In DNA, the CDR3 is TGCGCCAGCAGCCAAGAGGTACGGGGGAGGATGGAGACCCAGTACTTC. Its translation: CASSQEVRGRMETQYF.

V is TRBV7-2 and J is TRBJ2-5, with D hard to call. Germline V gene lookup returns CDR1 SGHTA and CDR2 FQGNSA. With 5 bases removed from V and 2 bases from J, the gap between germline ends came to 15 bases. This CDR3 has 15 residues. CDR3 sequence reads: CASSRPRVGQETQYF. The DNA for the CDR3 is TGTGCCAGCAGCCGCCCCCGGGTGGGACAAGAGACCCAGTACTTC.

The CDR3: CASAFPSSTDTQYF. DNA of the CDR3: TGTGCTAGTGCCTTCCCTTCTTCCACAGATACGCAGTATTTT. The genes are TRBV12-5 and TRBJ2-3; D unclear. Germline loops: CDR1 LGHNT, CDR2 FRNRAP. V dropped 7 bases and J dropped 2 bases, with 13 bases sitting between them. This CDR3 has 14 residues.

This clonotype has more than one count but fewer than ten. This chain links TRBV18 with TRBJ1-1; D possibly corresponds to TRBD1 (5 bases). Trimming removed 3 bases at V and 1 base at J, with 9 bases between. The CDR3 extends over 14 amino acids. From germline, CDR1 is KGHSH and CDR2 LQKENI. The CDR3 bases are TGTGCCAGCTCACCTTCCGGGGCGAACACTGAAGCTTTCTTT. Encoded protein: CASSPSGANTEAFF.